Shown below are 24 T cell receptor beta chains from a single sample sequenced in a study of CD8 T cells in Susac syndrome. RNA was extracted with the RNeasy kit, and a quantity of roughly 0.5 to 1 ug was reverse transcribed using random hexamers. TCRdb called the immunoSEQ multiplex PCR reads again in MiXCR, with one record for every CDR3 protein. The sample holds about 150,000 distinct CDR3 sequences, nearly 97% seen once. Sample: CD8+ T cells from PBMCs. All receptors derive from a human donor with multiple sclerosis.

The genes are TRBV7-9 and TRBJ1-4; tentatively, D is TRBD1 (5 bases). The CDR3 sequence is 17 residues long. V lost 6 bases, J lost 6 bases, and 23 bases lay in between. The V gene's germline CDR1 is SEHNR and CDR2 FQNEAQ (reference sequence). CDR3 DNA: TGTGCCAGCAGTCTCCCGTCGGGAGTCCGGGGCTATGAAAAACTGTTTTTT. Its translation is CASSLPSGVRGYEKLFF.

The chain uses TRBV27 and TRBJ2-2; tentatively, D is TRBD2 (5 bases). CDR3 length: 12 residues. In germline, CDR1 is MNHEY, CDR2 SMNVEV (reference sequence). The V and J ends lost 8 bases and 5 bases respectively, with 9 bases between them. The CDR3 protein is CASRRRTGELFF. DNA for the CDR3: TGTGCCAGCCGACGGAGGACCGGGGAGCTGTTTTTT.

This CDR3 reads CASSLKGGRTGELFF. Written as DNA, the CDR3 is TGTGCCAGCAGCTTGAAAGGGGGTCGGACCGGGGAGCTGTTTTTT. The chain recombines TRBV5-4 with TRBJ2-2, with D tentatively TRBD1 (6 bases). The germline V and J ends were trimmed by 1 base and 5 bases, with 12 bases remaining between them. Germline V gives CDR1 SGHNT, CDR2 YYREEE (reference sequence). The CDR3 loop spans 15 amino acids.

This clonotype appeared once. The rearrangement links TRBV28 to TRBJ1-6, with no clear D. The CDR3 spans 15 residues. Trimming took off 5 bases at V and 9 bases at J, with 17 bases between the two ends. Germline CDR1 and CDR2: MDHEN and SYDVKM. CDR3 nucleotides: TGTGCCAGCAGTCTAAATTTAGATGGGATTTCACCCCTCCACTTT. Amino acids: CASSLNLDGISPLHF. Using reference TRBV28 and TRBJ1-6 for the parts outside the CDR3, the full variable domain is DVKVTQSSRYLVKRTGEKVFLECVQDMDHENMFWYRQDPGLGLRLIYFSYDVKMKEKGDIPEGYSVSREKKERFSLILESASTNQTSMYLCASSLNLDGISPLHFGNGTRLTVT.

The chain has TRBV3-1 and TRBJ1-5, with unresolved D. V was pared by 5 bases and J by 8 bases, with 19 bases between. Germline CDR1 reads LGHDT; CDR2 reads YNNKEL (reference sequence). The length of the CDR3 is 15 residues. The CDR3 spells CASSGRGERAEPQHF. The CDR3 coding sequence is TGTGCCAGCAGCGGACGGGGTGAGAGGGCTGAGCCCCAGCATTTT.

The chain couples TRBV30 to TRBJ1-1; no clear D. V was pared by 3 bases and J by 3 bases, with 8 bases between. CDR3 length equals 12 residues. The germline V gene encodes CDR1 GTSNPN and CDR2 SVGIG (reference sequence). CDR3 DNA: TGTGCCTGGAGCCCCTGGGACACTGAAGCTTTCTTT. Its translation: CAWSPWDTEAFF. Together with reference TRBV30 and TRBJ1-1, the CDR3 gives the full variable domain: SQTIHQWPATLVQPVGSPLSLECTVEGTSNPNLYWYRQAAGRGLQLLFYSVGIGQISSEVPQNLSASRPQDRQFILSSKKLLLSDSGFYLCAWSPWDTEAFFGQGTRLTVV.

The chain's CDR3 is CSVVAWETQYF. In DNA, the CDR3 is TGCAGCGTTGTGGCCTGGGAGACCCAGTACTTC. This rearrangement joins TRBV29-1 to TRBJ2-5, with D unresolved. V lost 4 bases, J lost 5 bases, and 8 bases lay in between. The germline V gene encodes CDR1 SQVTM and CDR2 ANQGSEA. There are 11 residues in the CDR3. Combining the CDR3 with reference TRBV29-1 and TRBJ2-5 gives the whole variable domain SAVISQKPSRDICQRGTSLTIQCQVDSQVTMMFWYRQQPGQSLTLIATANQGSEATYESGFVIDKFPISRPNLTFSTLTVSNMSPEDSSIYLCSVVAWETQYFGPGTRLLVL.

This clonotype was counted only a few times. This rearrangement joins TRBV30 to TRBJ1-5; possibly TRBD1 for D (5 bases). This CDR3 comprises 15 residues. Trimming took 3 bases from V and 10 from J, leaving 22 bases between them. CDR1 and CDR2 from the germline V gene are GTSNPN and SVGIG (reference sequence). Here the CDR3 reads CAWSAPGLIDLPQHF. The CDR3 DNA reads TGTGCCTGGAGCGCCCCGGGACTTATAGACCTTCCCCAGCATTTT. Full variable domain (rest looked up from reference TRBV30 and TRBJ1-5): SQTIHQWPATLVQPVGSPLSLECTVEGTSNPNLYWYRQAAGRGLQLLFYSVGIGQISSEVPQNLSASRPQDRQFILSSKKLLLSDSGFYLCAWSAPGLIDLPQHFGDGTRLSIL.

This chain uses TRBV30 with TRBJ2-7; D remains unclear. The germline CDR1 and CDR2 sequences are GTSNPN and SVGIG (reference sequence). The CDR3 spans 14 residues. V lost 1 base and J lost 4, with 14 bases in between. The CDR3 DNA is TGTGCCTGGAGTGACGACCGGACCGTATACGAGCAGTACTTC. It specifies CAWSDDRTVYEQYF.

The V gene is TRBV5-1, the J gene TRBJ2-3; TRBD2 aligns across 7 bases. There are 17 residues in the CDR3. V gave up 5 bases and J gave up 0 bases; unmatched junction bases: 12. Germline values: CDR1 SGHRS, CDR2 YFSETQ. CDR3 amino acids: CASSYGLAGVSTDTQYF. The CDR3 nucleotides read TGCGCCAGCAGTTATGGGCTTGCGGGGGTGAGCACAGATACGCAGTATTTT.

CDR3 amino acids: CATSTRSGNQPQHF. CDR3 sequence (DNA): TGTGCCACCAGCACCCGGTCGGGCAATCAGCCCCAGCATTTT. The rearrangement joins TRBV15 to TRBJ1-5, with D unresolved. CDR1 LNHNV and CDR2 YYDKDF come from the germline V gene (reference sequence). The CDR3 sequence is 14 residues long. V was cut by 4 bases and J by 2 bases, with 9 bases left in between. The variable domain in full, with the rest retrieved from reference TRBV15 and TRBJ1-5, is DAMVIQNPRYQVTQFGKPVTLSCSQTLNHNVMYWYQQKSSQAPKLLFHYYDKDFNNEADTPDNFQSRRPNTSFCFLDIRSPGLGDTAMYLCATSTRSGNQPQHFGDGTRLSIL.

The chain is built from TRBV6-5 and TRBJ2-2; no firm D call. This CDR3 is 12 amino acids long. Germline CDR1 MNHEY, CDR2 SVGAGI. V was cut by 6 bases and J by 1 base, with 3 bases left in between. The CDR3 coding sequence is TGTGCCAGCAGCGGGAACACCGGGGAGCTGTTTTTT. Encoded protein: CASSGNTGELFF.

This clonotype was detected only once. The chain recombines TRBV30 with TRBJ1-2; D ambiguous. This CDR3 region has 13 residues. Trimming left V 3 bases short and J 6 bases short, with 14 bases between. CDR1 is GTSNPN and CDR2 is SVGIG in the germline V gene (reference sequence). CDR3 bases: TGTGCCTGGAGAATTTGGGAATCAAATGGCTACACCTTC. Amino acid sequence: CAWRIWESNGYTF. Combining the CDR3 with reference TRBV30 and TRBJ1-2 gives the whole variable domain SQTIHQWPATLVQPVGSPLSLECTVEGTSNPNLYWYRQAAGRGLQLLFYSVGIGQISSEVPQNLSASRPQDRQFILSSKKLLLSDSGFYLCAWRIWESNGYTFGSGTRLTVV.

The chain uses TRBV2 and TRBJ2-7, with TRBD1 matching 7 bases. The CDR3 has 15 residues. Germline V CDR1 and CDR2: SNHLY, FYNNEI. The ends lost 6 bases at V and 0 bases at J; junction bases unmatched: 8. As DNA, the CDR3 is TGTGCCAGCAGCCCCGGGACAGAGTTCTCCTACGAGCAGTACTTC. Translated: CASSPGTEFSYEQYF.

The chain combines TRBV11-2 with TRBJ2-2, with 8 nucleotides matching TRBD1. The germline gives CDR1 SGHAT, CDR2 FQNNGV. After removal of 5 bases from V and 10 bases from J, the junction contained 18 bases not matched to a gene. The CDR3 loop spans 17 amino acids. CDR3 sequence reads: CASSTRTGTIVGEELFF. CDR3 DNA sequence: TGTGCCAGCAGCACCAGGACAGGGACCATCGTCGGGGAGGAGCTGTTTTTT.

This chain connects TRBV3-1 to TRBJ2-7, with D perhaps matching TRBD2 (7 bases). This CDR3 region has 16 residues. The germline V gene has CDR1 LGHDT and CDR2 YNNKEL (reference sequence). V lost 0 bases, J lost 5 bases, and 17 bases lay in between. Here the CDR3 DNA reads TGTGCCAGCAGCCAAGATTCGGCTGGCGGGGGCCACGAGCAGTACTTC. Translation gives CASSQDSAGGGHEQYF.

The V call is TRBV30, the J call TRBJ2-3, with 8 positions matching TRBD1. The CDR3 is made up of 16 amino acids. Looked up from germline, CDR1 is GTSNPN and CDR2 is SVGIG (reference sequence). The V and J ends lost 2 bases and 5 bases, in that order; junction bases with no gene match: 12. The CDR3 region is CAWSPEQGDPRDTQYF. DNA for the CDR3: TGTGCCTGGAGTCCCGAACAGGGGGACCCCAGAGATACGCAGTATTTT.

The chain combines TRBV20-1 with TRBJ1-4; D remains unclear. The CDR3 has 16 amino acids. Germline assignment: CDR1 DFQATT and CDR2 SNEGSKA (reference sequence). V gave up 0 bases and J gave up 0 bases, with 11 bases separating them. In DNA form, the CDR3 reads TGCAGTGCTAGAGACTACTTTGGCACAACTAATGAAAAACTGTTTTTT. Translating gives CSARDYFGTTNEKLFF.

This rearrangement joins TRBV29-1 to TRBJ1-2; D ambiguous. CDR3 length: 10 amino acids. Germline V lookup: CDR1 SQVTM, CDR2 ANQGSEA. Trimming took 6 bases from V and 11 from J, leaving 13 bases between them. CDR3: CSVGVREYTF. For the CDR3, the DNA is TGCAGCGTCGGGGTTCGGGAGTACACCTTC.

This clonotype occurred once. This sequence joins TRBV29-1 and TRBJ2-1, with D unresolved. Germline V gives CDR1 SQVTM, CDR2 ANQGSEA. V was shortened by 0 bases and J by 1 base, with 13 bases between the two germline ends. The CDR3 runs to 16 residues. The CDR3 sequence: CSVEDPEQWSYNEQFF. The DNA for the CDR3 is TGCAGCGTTGAAGATCCTGAGCAATGGTCCTACAATGAGCAGTTCTTC.

The rearrangement joins TRBV20-1 to TRBJ2-5; tentatively, D is TRBD2 (5 bases). The germline CDR1 and CDR2 sequences are DFQATT and SNEGSKA (reference sequence). V was pared by 7 bases and J by 4 bases, with 13 bases between. This CDR3 region has 12 residues. This chain's CDR3 is CSGQRVGETQYF. CDR3 coding DNA: TGCAGTGGCCAGAGGGTAGGAGAGACCCAGTACTTC.

This chain links TRBV20-1 with TRBJ1-2; D is undetermined. Germline V CDR1 and CDR2: DFQATT, SNEGSKA (reference sequence). The CDR3 has 11 residues. Trimming removed 7 bases at V and 7 bases at J, with 13 bases between. CDR3 DNA sequence: TGCAGTGTCTTGGTGATGGGTGGCTACACCTTC. Amino acids: CSVLVMGGYTF.

V and J are TRBV7-6 and TRBJ2-7, with no clear D. CDR1 SGHVS and CDR2 FNYEAQ come from the germline V gene. This CDR3 contains 13 residues. Trimming removed 3 bases at V and 3 bases at J, with 9 bases between. The CDR3 DNA reads TGTGCCAGCAGCTTTGAGGTTTACTACGAGCAGTACTTC. This sequence encodes CASSFEVYYEQYF.

This chain connects TRBV2 to TRBJ2-1; D uncertain. Trimming left V 6 bases short and J 6 bases short, with 12 bases between. This CDR3 contains 13 residues. CDR1 is SNHLY and CDR2 is FYNNEI in the germline V gene. This CDR3 is CASRIGWGNEQFF. The CDR3 DNA sequence: TGTGCCAGCAGGATAGGGTGGGGCAATGAGCAGTTCTTC.